These T cell receptor beta chains were read from a single sample in a study of cytomegalovirus exposure and HLA in healthy donors. Clones were sequenced by immunoSEQ multiplex PCR, and TCRdb holds only the in-frame ones, with some missing. This table holds roughly 200,000 clones, around four fifths found once. Input material: PBMCs. The origin of the receptors is a man aged 50 or older in good health and CMV-seronegative. Each CDR3 is given with its conserved first and last residue.

J	V	CDR3
TRBJ2-2	TRBV18	CASSPLMPTNTGELFF
TRBJ2-7	TRBV6-1	CASSEATKSSYEQYF
TRBJ1-1	TRBV29-1	CSVIGQGLNTEAFF
TRBJ2-7	TRBV14	CASSQGTGDTYEQYF
TRBJ2-7	TRBV10-1	CASSESTGRGEQYF
TRBJ2-2	TRBV27	CASKFYEPTGELFF
TRBJ2-1	TRBV9	CASSVRLAGDNEQFF
TRBJ2-1	TRBV19	CASRDRGKDEQFF
TRBJ2-7	TRBV10-3	CAIGLAGPYEQYF
TRBJ2-3	TRBV10-1	CASSESTSGTDTQYF
TRBJ2-1	TRBV6-5	CASSYSREGRNEQFF
TRBJ1-5	TRBV7-2	CASSYDRASNQPQHF
TRBJ1-4	TRBV5-6	CASSLAGGNEKLFF
TRBJ2-1	TRBV5-1	CASSLDAGGPSGYNEQFF
TRBJ2-3	TRBV5-1	CASSLETASTDTQYF
TRBJ1-2	TRBV28	CASSYMDTSRYTF
TRBJ1-1	TRBV19	CASSIRGPGRGENTEAFF
TRBJ2-7	TRBV20-1	CSALDSYEQYF
TRBJ2-1	TRBV27	CASSLGTSGINEQFF
TRBJ2-7	TRBV27	CASSLSRLAGEQYF
TRBJ2-1	TRBV5-1	CASSLGAESYNEQFF
TRBJ1-1	TRBV27	CASSFHVRAAGTEAFF
TRBJ2-7	TRBV30	CAWRGTSGPYEQYF
TRBJ1-6	TRBV5-5	CASSSQQQGGNSPLHF
TRBJ2-5	TRBV19	CASKRLSGRAGETQYF
TRBJ2-7	TRBV5-6	CASSLSGWSLEQYF
TRBJ2-3	TRBV5-1	CASSIQQGAGTDTQYF
TRBJ2-5	TRBV30	CAWSPMGTVQETQYF
TRBJ2-3	TRBV27	CASSFFPSGGTDTQYF
TRBJ2-7	TRBV7-2	CASSSGLAGEQYF
TRBJ1-1	TRBV7-9	CASSSRTTLNTEAFF
TRBJ1-4	TRBV28	CASREGAQGKLFF
TRBJ1-2	TRBV28	CASSFPTGALGFGYTF
TRBJ2-2	TRBV30	CAWSNPGGTGELFF
TRBJ2-6	TRBV4-2	CASSHYQRGGGPSGANVLTF
TRBJ1-2	TRBV15	CATSRGQGYYGYTF
TRBJ2-1	TRBV6-1	CASTRGTSEVEQFF
TRBJ1-3	TRBV19	CASSALTRVRGPYF
TRBJ2-2	TRBV6-6	CASSLDRFAGELFF